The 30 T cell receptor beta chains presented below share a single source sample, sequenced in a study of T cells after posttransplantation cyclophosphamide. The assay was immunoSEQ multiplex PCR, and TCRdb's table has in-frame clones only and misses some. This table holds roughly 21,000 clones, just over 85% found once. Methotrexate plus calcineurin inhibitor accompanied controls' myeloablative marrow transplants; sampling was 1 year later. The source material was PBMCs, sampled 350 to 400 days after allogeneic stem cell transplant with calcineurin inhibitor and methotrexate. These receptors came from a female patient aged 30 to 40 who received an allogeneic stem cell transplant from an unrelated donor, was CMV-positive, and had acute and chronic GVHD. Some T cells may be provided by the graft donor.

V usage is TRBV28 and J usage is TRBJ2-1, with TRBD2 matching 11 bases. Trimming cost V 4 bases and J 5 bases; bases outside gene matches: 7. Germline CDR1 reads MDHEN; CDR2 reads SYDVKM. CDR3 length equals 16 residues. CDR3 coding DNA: TGTGCCAGCAGTTCCCCGACTAGCGGGACTAACAATGAGCAGTTCTTC. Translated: CASSSPTSGTNNEQFF.

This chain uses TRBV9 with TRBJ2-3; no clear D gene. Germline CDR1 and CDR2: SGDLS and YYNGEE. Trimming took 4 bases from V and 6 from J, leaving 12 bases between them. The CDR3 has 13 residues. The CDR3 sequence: CASSPFSWDTQYF. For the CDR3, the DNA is TGTGCCAGCAGCCCTTTTAGTTGGGATACGCAGTATTTT.

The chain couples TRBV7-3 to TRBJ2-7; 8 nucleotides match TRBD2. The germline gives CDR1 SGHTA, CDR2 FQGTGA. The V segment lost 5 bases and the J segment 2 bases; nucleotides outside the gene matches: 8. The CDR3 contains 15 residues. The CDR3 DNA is TGTGCCAGCAGCCCCGGAGTAGCGGGGACCTACGAGCAGTACTTC. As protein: CASSPGVAGTYEQYF.

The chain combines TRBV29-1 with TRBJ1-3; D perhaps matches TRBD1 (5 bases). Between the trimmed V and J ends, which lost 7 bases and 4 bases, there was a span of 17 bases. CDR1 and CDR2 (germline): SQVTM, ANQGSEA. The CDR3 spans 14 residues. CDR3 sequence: CSGAYGTLGNTIYF. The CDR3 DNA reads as TGCAGCGGGGCCTACGGGACTCTCGGAAACACCATATATTTT.

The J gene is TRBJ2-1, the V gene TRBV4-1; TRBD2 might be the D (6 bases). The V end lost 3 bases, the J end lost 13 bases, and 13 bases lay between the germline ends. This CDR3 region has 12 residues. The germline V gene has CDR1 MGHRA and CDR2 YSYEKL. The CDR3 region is CASSHPSGYQFF. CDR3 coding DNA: TGCGCCAGCAGCCACCCCAGCGGGTACCAGTTCTTC.

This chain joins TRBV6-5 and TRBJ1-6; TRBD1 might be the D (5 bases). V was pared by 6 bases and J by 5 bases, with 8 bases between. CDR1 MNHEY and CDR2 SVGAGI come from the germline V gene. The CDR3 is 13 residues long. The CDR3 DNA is TGTGCCAGCAGGGACAACGATAATTCACCCCTCCACTTT. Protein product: CASRDNDNSPLHF.

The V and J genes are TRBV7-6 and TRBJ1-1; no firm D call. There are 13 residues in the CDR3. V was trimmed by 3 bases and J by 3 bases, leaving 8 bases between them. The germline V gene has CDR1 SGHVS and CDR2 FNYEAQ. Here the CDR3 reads CASSLGTHTEAFF. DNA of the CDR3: TGTGCCAGCAGCTTGGGCACTCACACTGAAGCTTTCTTT.

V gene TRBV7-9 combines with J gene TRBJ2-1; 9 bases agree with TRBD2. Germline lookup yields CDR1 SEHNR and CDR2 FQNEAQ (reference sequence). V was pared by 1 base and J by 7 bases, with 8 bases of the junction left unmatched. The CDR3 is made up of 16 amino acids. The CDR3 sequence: CASSLVAGGPRNEQFF. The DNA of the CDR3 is TGTGCCAGCAGCTTAGTGGCGGGAGGGCCGAGGAATGAGCAGTTCTTC.

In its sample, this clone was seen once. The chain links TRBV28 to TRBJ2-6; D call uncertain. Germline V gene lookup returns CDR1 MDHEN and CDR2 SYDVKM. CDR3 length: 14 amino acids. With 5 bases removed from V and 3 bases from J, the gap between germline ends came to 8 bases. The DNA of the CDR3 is TGTGCCAGCAGTCCCAATTTTGGGGCCAACGTCCTGACTTTC. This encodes CASSPNFGANVLTF.

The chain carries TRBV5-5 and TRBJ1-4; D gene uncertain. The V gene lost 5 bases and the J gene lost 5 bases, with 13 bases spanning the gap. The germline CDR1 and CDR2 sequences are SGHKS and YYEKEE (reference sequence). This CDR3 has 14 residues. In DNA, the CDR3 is TGTGCCAGCAGAATCCGAGCGGGCAATGAAAAACTGTTTTTT. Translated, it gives CASRIRAGNEKLFF.

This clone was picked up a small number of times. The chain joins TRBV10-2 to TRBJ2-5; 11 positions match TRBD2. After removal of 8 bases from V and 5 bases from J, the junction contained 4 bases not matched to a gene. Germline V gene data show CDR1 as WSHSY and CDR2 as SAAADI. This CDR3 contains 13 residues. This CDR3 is CASELAGDETQYF. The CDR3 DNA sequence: TGCGCCAGCGAACTAGCGGGGGACGAGACCCAGTACTTC.

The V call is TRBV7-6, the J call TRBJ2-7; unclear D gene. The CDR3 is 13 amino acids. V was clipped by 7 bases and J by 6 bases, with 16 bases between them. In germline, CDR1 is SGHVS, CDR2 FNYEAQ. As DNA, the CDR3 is TGTGCCAGCATATCCCCGATTACGGGCGAGCAGTACTTC. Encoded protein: CASISPITGEQYF.

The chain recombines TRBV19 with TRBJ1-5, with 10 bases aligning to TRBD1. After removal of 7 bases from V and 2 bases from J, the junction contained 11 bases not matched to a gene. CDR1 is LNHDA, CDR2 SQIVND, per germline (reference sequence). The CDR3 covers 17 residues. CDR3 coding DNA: TGTGCCAGTATACCCGGGACAGGGGTCAGGGGCAATCAGCCCCAGCATTTT. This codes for CASIPGTGVRGNQPQHF.

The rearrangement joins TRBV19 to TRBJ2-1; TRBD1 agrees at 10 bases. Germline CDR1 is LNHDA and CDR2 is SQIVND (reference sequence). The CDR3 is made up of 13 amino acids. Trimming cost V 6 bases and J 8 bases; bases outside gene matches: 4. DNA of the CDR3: TGTGCCAGTAGCCGGGACAGGGGAGATGAGCAGTTCTTC. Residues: CASSRDRGDEQFF.

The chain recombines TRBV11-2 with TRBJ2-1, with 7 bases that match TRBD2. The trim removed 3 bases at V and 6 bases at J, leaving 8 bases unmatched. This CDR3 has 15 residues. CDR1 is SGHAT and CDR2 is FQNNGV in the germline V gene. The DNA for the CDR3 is TGTGCCAGCAGCTTTCCGGCTAGCGGTCGCAATGAGCAGTTCTTC. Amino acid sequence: CASSFPASGRNEQFF.

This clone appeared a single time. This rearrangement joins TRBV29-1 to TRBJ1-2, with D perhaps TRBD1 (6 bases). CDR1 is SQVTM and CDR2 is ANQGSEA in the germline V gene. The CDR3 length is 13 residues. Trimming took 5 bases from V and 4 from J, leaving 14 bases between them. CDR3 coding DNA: TGCAGCGTTAGGACAGAGACAGCCTATGGCTACACCTTC. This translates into CSVRTETAYGYTF.

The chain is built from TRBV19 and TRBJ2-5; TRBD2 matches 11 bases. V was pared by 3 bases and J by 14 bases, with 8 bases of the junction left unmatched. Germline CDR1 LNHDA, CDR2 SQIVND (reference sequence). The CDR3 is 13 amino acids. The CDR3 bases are TGTGCCAGTAGTATGGGACCACTAGCGGGAGTCTACTTC. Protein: CASSMGPLAGVYF.

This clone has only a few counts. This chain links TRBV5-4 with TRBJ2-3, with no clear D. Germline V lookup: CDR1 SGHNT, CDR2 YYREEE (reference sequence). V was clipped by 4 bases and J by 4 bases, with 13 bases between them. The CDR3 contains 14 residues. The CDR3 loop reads CASSRPEFADTQYF. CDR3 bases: TGTGCCAGCAGCAGACCGGAGTTCGCAGATACGCAGTATTTT.

CDR3 amino acids: CASSFTDQETQYF. The CDR3 coding sequence is TGTGCCAGCAGCTTTACAGACCAAGAGACCCAGTACTTC. This rearrangement joins TRBV7-9 to TRBJ2-5; no clear D. Trimming took 3 bases from V and 0 from J, leaving 5 bases between them. The germline gives CDR1 SEHNR, CDR2 FQNEAQ (reference sequence). There are 13 residues in the CDR3.

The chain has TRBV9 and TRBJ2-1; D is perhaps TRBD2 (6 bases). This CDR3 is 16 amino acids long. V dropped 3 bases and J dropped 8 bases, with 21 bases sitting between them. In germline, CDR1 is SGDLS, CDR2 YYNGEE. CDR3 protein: CASSGPPRGAFDEQFF. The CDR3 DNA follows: TGTGCCAGCAGCGGTCCTCCCCGCGGGGCGTTTGATGAGCAGTTCTTC.

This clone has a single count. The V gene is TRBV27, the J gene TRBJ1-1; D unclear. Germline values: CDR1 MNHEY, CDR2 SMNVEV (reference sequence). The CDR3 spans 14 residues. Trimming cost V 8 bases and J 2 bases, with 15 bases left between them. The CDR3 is CASGNLRGNTEAFF. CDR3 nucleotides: TGTGCCAGCGGCAACCTCAGAGGAAACACTGAAGCTTTCTTT.

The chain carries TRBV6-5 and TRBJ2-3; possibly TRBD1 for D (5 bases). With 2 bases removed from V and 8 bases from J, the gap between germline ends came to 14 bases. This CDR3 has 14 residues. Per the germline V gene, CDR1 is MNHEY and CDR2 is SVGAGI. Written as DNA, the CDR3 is TGTGCCAGCAGTTACGGGGCCGCTCTGGGTACGCAGTATTTT. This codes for CASSYGAALGTQYF.

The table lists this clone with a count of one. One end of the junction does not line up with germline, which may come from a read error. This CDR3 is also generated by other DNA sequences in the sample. Here the CDR3 reads CASSAYSGPGADTQYF. The CDR3 region has the DNA TGCGCCAGCAGCGCCTATAGCGGACCTGGGGCAGATACGCAGTATTTT. V gene TRBV9 combines with J gene TRBJ2-3; a possible D gene is TRBD2 (6 bases). Looked up from germline, CDR1 is SGDLS and CDR2 is YYNGEE. CDR3 size: 16 residues.

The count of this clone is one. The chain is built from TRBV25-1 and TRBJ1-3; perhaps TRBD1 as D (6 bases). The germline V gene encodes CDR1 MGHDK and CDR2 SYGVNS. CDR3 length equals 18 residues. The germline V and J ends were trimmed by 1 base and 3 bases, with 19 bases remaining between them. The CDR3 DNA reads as TGTGCCAGCAGTGAATCTGTTTATAGGGGGTTGTTTGGAAACACCATATATTTT. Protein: CASSESVYRGLFGNTIYF.

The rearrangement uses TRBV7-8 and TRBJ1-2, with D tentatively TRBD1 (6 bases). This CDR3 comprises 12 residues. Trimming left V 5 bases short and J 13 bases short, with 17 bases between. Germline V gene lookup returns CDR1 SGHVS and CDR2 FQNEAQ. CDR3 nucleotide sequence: TGTGCCAGCAGCCTTTCTTGGGACATCGGCACCTTC. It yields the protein CASSLSWDIGTF.

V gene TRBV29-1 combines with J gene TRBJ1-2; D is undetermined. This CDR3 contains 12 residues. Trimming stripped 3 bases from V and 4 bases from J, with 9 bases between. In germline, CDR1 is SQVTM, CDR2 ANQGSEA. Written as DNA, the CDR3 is TGCAGCGTTGAGAGGTTAGGCTATGGCTACACCTTC. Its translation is CSVERLGYGYTF.

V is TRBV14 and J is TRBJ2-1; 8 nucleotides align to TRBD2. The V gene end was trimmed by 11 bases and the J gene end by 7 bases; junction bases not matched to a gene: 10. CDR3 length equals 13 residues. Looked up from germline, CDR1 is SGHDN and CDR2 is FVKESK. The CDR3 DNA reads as TGTGCCGTACGGGGGGGGGCCTCGAATGAGCAGTTCTTC. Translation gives CAVRGGASNEQFF.

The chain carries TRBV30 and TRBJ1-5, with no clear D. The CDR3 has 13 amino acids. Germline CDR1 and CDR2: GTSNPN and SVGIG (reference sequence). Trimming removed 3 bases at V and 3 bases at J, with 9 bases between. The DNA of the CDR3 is TGTGCCTGGAGCCGAACAAACAATCAGCCCCAGCATTTT. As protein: CAWSRTNNQPQHF.

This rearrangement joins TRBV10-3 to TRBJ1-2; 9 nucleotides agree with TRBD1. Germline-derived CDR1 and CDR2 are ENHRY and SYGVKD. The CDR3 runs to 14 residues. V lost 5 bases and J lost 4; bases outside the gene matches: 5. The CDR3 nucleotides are TGTGCCATCAGTCTCGACAGGGGGGTCTATGGCTACACCTTC. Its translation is CAISLDRGVYGYTF.

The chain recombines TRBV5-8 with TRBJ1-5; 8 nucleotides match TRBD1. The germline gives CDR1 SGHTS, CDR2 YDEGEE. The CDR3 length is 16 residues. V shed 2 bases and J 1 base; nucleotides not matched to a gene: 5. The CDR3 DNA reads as TGTGCCAGCAGCTTCGACAGGGGCGGAAGCAATCAGCCCCAGCATTTT. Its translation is CASSFDRGGSNQPQHF. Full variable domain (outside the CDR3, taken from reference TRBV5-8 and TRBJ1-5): EAGVTQSPTHLIKTRGQQATLRCSPISGHTSVYWYQQALGLGLQFLLWYDEGEERNRGNFPPRFSGRQFPNYSSELNVNALELEDSALYLCASSFDRGGSNQPQHFGDGTRLSIL.